Listed below are T cell receptor beta chains from one sample, sequenced in a study of blood T cell repertoires in COVID-19. Repertoires were generated with immunoSEQ multiplex PCR, while TCRdb's copy carries only in-frame clones and drops some. The sample shows some 250,000 clones, 70% to 85% of them seen only once. The sample consisted of PBMCs or T cells enriched from blood (not recorded which). The receptors stem from a man aged 35-49 years who had recovered from COVID-19. Each CDR3 is given with its conserved first and last residue. A D gene is named only where the DNA matches it firmly. Clone size is stated in some rows and not others, as once, few, many or a class when expanded.

clone_size	j_call	d_call	v_call	cdr3_aa	cdr3_nt
.	TRBJ1-5	.	TRBV5-5	CASSFTGQGFSNQPQHF	TGTGCCAGCAGCTTTACGGGACAAGGTTTTAGCAATCAGCCCCAGCATTTT
.	TRBJ2-3	TRBD1	TRBV10-1	CANNRGWVTDTQYF	TGCGCCAACAACAGGGGGTGGGTGACAGATACGCAGTATTTT
.	TRBJ2-7	.	TRBV5-1	CASTFQGPGHEQYF	TGCGCCAGCACTTTTCAGGGCCCCGGCCACGAGCAGTACTTC
.	TRBJ2-7	.	TRBV10-3	CAISLEGSYEQYF	TGTGCCATCAGCCTAGAGGGCTCCTACGAGCAGTACTTC
.	TRBJ2-2	TRBD1	TRBV9	CASSVGDRVAGELFF	TGTGCCAGCAGCGTTGGGGACAGGGTAGCCGGGGAGCTGTTTTTT
.	TRBJ2-5	.	TRBV5-1	CASSLGTSEETQYF	TGCGCCAGCAGCTTGGGGACAAGCGAGGAGACCCAGTACTTC
.	TRBJ1-2	.	TRBV18	CASSPPGGYGYTF	TGTGCCAGCTCACCACCGGGAGGCTATGGCTACACCTTC
.	TRBJ2-3	.	TRBV28	CASSLGGARADTQYF	TGTGCCAGCAGTTTGGGGGGAGCGAGGGCAGATACGCAGTATTTT
.	TRBJ2-1	.	TRBV28	CASSSGTSWQFF	TGTGCCAGCAGTAGCGGGACATCTTGGCAGTTCTTC
.	TRBJ1-6	.	TRBV9	CASSGPTGNSPLHF	TGTGCCAGCAGCGGACCGACGGGGAATTCACCCCTCCACTTT
.	TRBJ1-1	TRBD1	TRBV5-4	CASSFRDRVSEAFF	TGTGCCAGCAGCTTCCGGGACAGGGTGTCTGAAGCTTTCTTT
.	TRBJ1-3	TRBD1	TRBV10-3	CAISEWTGFGGNTIYF	TGTGCCATCAGTGAGTGGACAGGGTTTGGTGGAAACACCATATATTTT
.	TRBJ2-2	TRBD1	TRBV5-1	CASSLGQGWMDTGELFF	TGCGCCAGCAGCCTGGGACAGGGGTGGATGGACACCGGGGAGCTGTTTTTT
once	TRBJ1-5	TRBD1	TRBV10-2	CASSIQGAVNQPQHF	TGCGCCAGCAGTATACAGGGGGCAGTCAATCAGCCCCAGCATTTT
.	TRBJ2-2	.	TRBV18	CASSQVQQSNTGELFF	TGTGCCAGCTCACAGGTACAGCAATCGAACACCGGGGAGCTGTTTTTT
.	TRBJ1-1	.	TRBV30	CAWSRLLAEGEAFF	TGTGCCTGGAGTAGGTTGCTGGCAGAGGGTGAAGCTTTCTTT
.	TRBJ2-1	.	TRBV18	CASSPNRVSIGEQFF	TGTGCCAGCTCACCGAACAGGGTTTCTATTGGTGAGCAGTTCTTC
.	TRBJ2-3	TRBD2	TRBV5-1	CASSYGTSAQTDTQYF	TGCGCCAGCAGCTACGGGACTAGCGCACAAACAGATACGCAGTATTTT
many	TRBJ2-2	TRBD2	TRBV5-1	CASTASGGARLSGELFF	TGCGCCAGCACAGCTAGCGGGGGGGCCCGGTTGTCCGGGGAGCTGTTTTTT
once	TRBJ1-6	.	TRBV7-2	CASSPGAYNSPLHF	TGTGCCAGCAGCCCAGGGGCGTATAATTCACCCCTCCACTTT
.	TRBJ2-5	TRBD1	TRBV29-1	CSVRQGPRETQYF	TGCAGCGTTAGACAGGGCCCACGGGAGACCCAGTACTTC
.	TRBJ1-2	TRBD1	TRBV5-1	CASSPPTGDTYGYTF	TGCGCCAGCAGCCCCCCGACAGGGGACACTTATGGCTACACCTTC
.	TRBJ1-5	.	TRBV5-6	CASAAGADQPQHF	TGTGCCAGCGCGGCAGGGGCCGATCAGCCCCAGCATTTT
.	TRBJ2-1	TRBD1	TRBV7-3	CASSLFADRGKSYNEQFF	TGTGCCAGCAGCTTATTCGCGGACAGGGGTAAATCCTACAATGAGCAGTTCTTC
.	TRBJ1-1	TRBD1	TRBV2	CASTLNRGRTEAFF	TGTGCCAGCACGTTAAACAGGGGACGAACTGAAGCTTTCTTT
.	TRBJ2-7	TRBD2	TRBV19	CASSGTISYEQYF	TGTGCCAGTAGCGGGACTATCTCCTACGAGCAGTACTTC
.	TRBJ1-2	TRBD1	TRBV14	CASSPRTGDGYTF	TGTGCCAGCAGCCCAAGGACAGGGGATGGCTACACCTTC
.	TRBJ1-2	.	TRBV7-2	CASSSAPQGGGYTF	TGTGCCAGCAGCTCGGCCCCGCAGGGAGGTGGCTACACCTTC
.	TRBJ1-3	.	TRBV19	CASRTAGNTIYF	TGTGCCAGTAGGACAGCCGGAAACACCATATATTTT
once	TRBJ2-5	.	TRBV5-1	CASSLGLRQGKETQYF	TGCGCCAGCAGCTTGGGTCTGCGGCAGGGGAAAGAGACCCAGTACTTC
.	TRBJ2-5	TRBD2	TRBV7-8	CASQTLGLAVLQETQYF	TGTGCCAGCCAAACGTTAGGACTAGCGGTTCTCCAAGAGACCCAGTACTTC
.	TRBJ1-2	TRBD1	TRBV4-1	CASSRDRGLGGYTF	TGCGCCAGCAGCCGGGACAGGGGGCTTGGGGGCTACACCTTC
.	TRBJ1-2	.	TRBV20-1	CSASPVGRIKDGYTF	TGCAGTGCTAGTCCTGTAGGGAGAATCAAAGATGGCTACACCTTC
few	TRBJ1-1	.	TRBV7-9	CASSDIGVGLNTEAFF	TGTGCCAGCAGCGATATAGGGGTTGGGCTGAACACTGAAGCTTTCTTT
.	TRBJ1-4	TRBD1	TRBV30	CAWSKGTAFNEKLFF	TGTGCCTGGAGTAAGGGGACAGCCTTTAATGAAAAACTGTTTTTT
.	TRBJ2-1	TRBD1	TRBV18	CASSPLQTGAGSYNEQFF	TGTGCCAGCTCACCACTTCAGACAGGGGCAGGTTCCTACAATGAGCAGTTCTTC
.	TRBJ1-6	.	TRBV10-3	CAISPHLGTGGSPLHF	TGTGCCATCAGCCCTCACTTGGGGACCGGGGGTTCACCCCTCCACTTT
.	TRBJ2-1	.	TRBV2	CASSNEYNEQFF	TGTGCCAGCAGTAACGAGTACAATGAGCAGTTCTTC
.	TRBJ1-6	.	TRBV27	CASSSQGGFYNSPLHF	TGTGCCAGCAGTTCCCAGGGAGGCTTCTATAATTCACCCCTCCACTTT
.	TRBJ1-6	TRBD1	TRBV7-9	CASSVGQTNSPLHF	TGTGCCAGCAGCGTGGGACAGACTAATTCACCCCTCCACTTT
.	TRBJ1-4	TRBD1	TRBV6-1	CASSAQGDPFATNEKLFF	TGTGCCAGCAGTGCACAGGGGGATCCCTTTGCAACTAATGAAAAACTGTTTTTT
.	TRBJ2-7	TRBD2	TRBV5-1	CASSPGGWNYEQYF	TGCGCCAGCAGTCCGGGGGGGTGGAACTACGAGCAGTACTTC
.	TRBJ2-1	TRBD1	TRBV19	CASSPGTENNEQFF	TGTGCCAGTAGTCCAGGGACAGAGAACAATGAGCAGTTCTTC
.	TRBJ1-2	.	TRBV9	CASSASTDFYGYTF	TGTGCCAGCAGCGCCTCGACTGATTTTTATGGCTACACCTTC
.	TRBJ2-5	TRBD2	TRBV5-1	CASSSTPSGVQETQYF	TGCGCCAGCAGTTCCACCCCTAGCGGGGTCCAAGAGACCCAGTACTTC
.	TRBJ2-1	TRBD1	TRBV7-9	CASSPGTGQHEQFF	TGTGCCAGCAGCCCTGGGACAGGGCAACATGAGCAGTTCTTC
once	TRBJ2-3	TRBD2	TRBV4-1	CASSQEGLASGRMDTQYF	TGCGCCAGCAGCCAAGAAGGGTTGGCTAGCGGGAGGATGGATACGCAGTATTTT
.	TRBJ2-7	TRBD1	TRBV6-6	CASSHPGQGAWGSYEQYF	TGTGCCAGCAGTCACCCGGGACAGGGAGCGTGGGGCTCCTACGAGCAGTACTTC
.	TRBJ1-4	TRBD1	TRBV4-2	CASRGQTGFDEKLFF	TGTGCCAGCAGGGGGCAGACAGGGTTCGATGAAAAACTGTTTTTT
.	TRBJ1-6	.	TRBV18	CASSPTTAQGTLHF	TGTGCCAGCTCACCGACGACAGCCCAGGGTACCCTCCACTTT
.	TRBJ1-5	.	TRBV5-1	CASSGGPNQPQHF	TGCGCCAGCAGTGGAGGCCCCAATCAGCCCCAGCATTTT
few	TRBJ2-2	TRBD2	TRBV4-1	CASSHGLAGSNTGELFF	TGCGCCAGCAGCCACGGACTAGCGGGGTCGAACACCGGGGAGCTGTTTTTT
.	TRBJ2-2	.	TRBV5-1	CASTDPPVGIYAGELFF	TGCGCCAGCACTGACCCCCCAGTCGGGATCTATGCCGGGGAGCTGTTTTTT
.	TRBJ1-5	TRBD1	TRBV7-8	CASSVGTGAIYQPQHF	TGTGCCAGCAGCGTGGGGACAGGGGCAATTTATCAGCCCCAGCATTTT
.	TRBJ2-5	.	TRBV30	CAWSVPGLRETQYF	TGTGCCTGGAGTGTACCAGGGCTAAGGGAGACCCAGTACTTC
.	TRBJ2-1	.	TRBV5-6	CASSLSGNEQFF	TGTGCCAGCAGCCTCAGCGGCAATGAGCAGTTCTTC